A single sample gave rise to the 21 T cell receptor beta chains below, sequenced in a study of beta chain features in type 1 diabetes. Expressed TCRB transcripts were sequenced because the entire RNA isolate underwent reverse transcription. Repertoires were generated with immunoSEQ multiplex PCR, while TCRdb's copy carries only in-frame clones and drops some. In the table there are hundreds of thousands of clones, about a sixth of which are singletons. Sequenced input: naive CD4+ T cells from blood. Source of these receptors: a man aged 18 to 30 in good health.

This clone was recorded a few times. The CDR3 loop reads CAWSQGQGYNSPLHF. The CDR3 bases are TGTGCCTGGAGCCAGGGCCAAGGGTATAATTCACCCCTCCACTTT. The rearrangement links TRBV30 to TRBJ1-6; D perhaps matches TRBD1 (5 bases). Germline assignment: CDR1 GTSNPN and CDR2 SVGIG (reference sequence). V was cut by 3 bases and J by 4 bases, with 13 bases left in between. This CDR3 region has 15 residues.

V usage is TRBV19 and J usage is TRBJ2-7; TRBD2 matches 9 bases. The junction had 9 bases not matched to a gene; V was cut back by 4 bases and J by 2 bases. CDR1 and CDR2 from the germline V gene are LNHDA and SQIVND (reference sequence). The CDR3 is 16 residues long. In DNA, the CDR3 is TGTGCCAGTAGTAAACAACTCTCTAGCGGGACCTACGAGCAGTACTTC. Translated, it gives CASSKQLSSGTYEQYF.

This clone was seen more than once but under ten times. The chain employs TRBV19 and TRBJ2-1; tentatively, D is TRBD1 (5 bases). This CDR3 comprises 14 residues. Trimming took 9 bases from V and 8 from J, leaving 20 bases between them. The V gene's germline CDR1 is LNHDA and CDR2 SQIVND (reference sequence). The CDR3 region has the DNA TGTGCCAGCCTCGTAGCCATTGGGGCAGATGAGCAGTTCTTC. It translates to CASLVAIGADEQFF.

The chain recombines TRBV4-1 with TRBJ2-5, with TRBD1 matching 9 bases. The trim removed 1 base at V and 4 bases at J, leaving 4 bases unmatched. Germline loops: CDR1 MGHRA, CDR2 YSYEKL. The CDR3 consists of 15 residues. The CDR3 region is CASSQGTGVVETQYF. The DNA for the CDR3 is TGCGCCAGCAGCCAAGGGACAGGGGTGGTAGAGACCCAGTACTTC.

This chain uses TRBV4-2 with TRBJ1-6; tentatively, D is TRBD1 (5 bases). The CDR3 has 18 amino acids. V lost 4 bases and J lost 0, with 16 bases in between. Germline assignment: CDR1 LGHNA and CDR2 YNFKEQ. Written as DNA, the CDR3 is TGTGCCAGCAGCCGAGGGTGGGAGGGGAGCTCCTATAATTCACCCCTCCACTTT. Protein product: CASSRGWEGSSYNSPLHF.

Notes on this clone: At one end, the junction sequence differs from germline, possibly due to a read error. The V gene is TRBV5-4, the J gene TRBJ2-5; 13 nucleotides agree with TRBD2. The germline gives CDR1 SGHNT, CDR2 YYREEE (reference sequence). The length of the CDR3 is 12 residues. In DNA, the CDR3 is TGCCGGGGACTAGCGGGAATAGAGACCCAGTACTTC. The encoded protein is CRGLAGIETQYF.

The J gene is TRBJ1-5, the V gene TRBV2; possibly TRBD1 for D (5 bases). The CDR3 spans 14 residues. In germline, CDR1 is SNHLY, CDR2 FYNNEI. Trimming removed 0 bases from V and 7 bases from J, with 10 bases in between. The CDR3 bases are TGTGCCAGCAGTGAAGCGCTTAGGGGCCAGCCCCAGCATTTT. It is translated as CASSEALRGQPQHF.

This chain connects TRBV28 to TRBJ1-3; possible D gene TRBD1, 5 bases. V was trimmed by 6 bases and J by 0 bases, leaving 9 bases between them. Germline loops: CDR1 MDHEN, CDR2 SYDVKM. The CDR3 totals 14 residues. For the CDR3, the DNA is TGTGCCAGCAGCGGGACTTACTCTGGAAACACCATATATTTT. The encoded protein is CASSGTYSGNTIYF.

The V call is TRBV23-1, the J call TRBJ1-5; D unresolved. TRBV23-1 is marked as an open reading frame, function uncertain. The CDR3 extends over 13 amino acids. V was pared by 0 bases and J by 5 bases, with 5 bases between. CDR3: CASSQSGDQPQHF. In nucleotides, the CDR3 is TGCGCCAGCAGTCAATCAGGCGATCAGCCCCAGCATTTT.

This chain links TRBV7-2 with TRBJ2-7; TRBD2 aligns across 9 bases. CDR1 and CDR2 (germline): SGHTA, FQGNSA. The CDR3 length is 15 residues. Trimming at V came to 7 bases and at J to 1 base, leaving 8 bases not matched to a gene. Written as DNA, the CDR3 is TGTGCCAGCATCCTACTAGCGGGCTCATCCTACGAGCAGTACTTC. Residues: CASILLAGSSYEQYF.

V usage is TRBV7-3 and J usage is TRBJ2-7; maybe TRBD2 (5 bases). This CDR3 spans 14 amino acids. Per germline, CDR1 SGHTA and CDR2 FQGTGA. V was trimmed by 5 bases and J by 2 bases, leaving 13 bases between them. CDR3 bases: TGTGCCAGCAGCCCCGCCGGGAAAACCTACGAGCAGTACTTC. This gives the protein CASSPAGKTYEQYF. The variable domain in full, completed from reference TRBV7-3 and TRBJ2-7, reads GAGVSQTPSNKVTEKGKYVELRCDPISGHTALYWYRQSLGQGPEFLIYFQGTGAADDSGLPNDRFFAVRPEGSVSTLKIQRTERGDSAVYLCASSPAGKTYEQYFGPGTRLTVT.

About this clone: This sample also contains other DNA sequences that code for the same CDR3. The rearrangement joins TRBV5-1 to TRBJ2-5, with D perhaps matching TRBD2 (6 bases). The CDR3 contains 14 residues. Trimming took off 0 bases at V and 1 base at J, with 7 bases between the two ends. The germline V gene has CDR1 SGHRS and CDR2 YFSETQ. This CDR3 is CASSLGAGQETQYF. The CDR3 coding sequence is TGCGCCAGCAGCTTGGGAGCGGGCCAAGAGACCCAGTACTTC. The complete variable domain, with remaining parts taken from reference TRBV5-1 and TRBJ2-5, reads KAGVTQTPRYLIKTRGQQVTLSCSPISGHRSVSWYQQTPGQGLQFLFEYFSETQRNKGNFPGRFSGRQFSNSRSEMNVSTLELGDSALYLCASSLGAGQETQYFGPGTRLLVL.

The V gene is TRBV7-2, the J gene TRBJ1-3; no definite D call. The germline V and J ends were trimmed by 5 bases and 4 bases, with 15 bases remaining between them. The CDR3 length is 15 residues. The germline CDR1 and CDR2 sequences are SGHTA and FQGNSA. CDR3 loop: CASSPASLLGNTIYF. CDR3 bases: TGTGCCAGCAGCCCCGCCTCTCTCTTAGGAAACACCATATATTTT.

V and J are TRBV2 and TRBJ1-5; perhaps TRBD1 as D (6 bases). V was shortened by 7 bases and J by 3 bases, with 13 bases between the two germline ends. Germline assignment: CDR1 SNHLY and CDR2 FYNNEI. The CDR3 consists of 14 residues. The CDR3, as DNA: TGTGCCAGCACTCCGGACAGAGACAATCAGCCCCAGCATTTT. Translation gives CASTPDRDNQPQHF. The full variable domain, its missing parts supplied by reference TRBV2 and TRBJ1-5, is EPEVTQTPSHQVTQMGQEVILRCVPISNHLYFYWYRQILGQKVEFLVSFYNNEISEKSEIFDDQFSVERPDGSNFTLKIRSTKLEDSAMYFCASTPDRDNQPQHFGDGTRLSIL.

The chain links TRBV2 to TRBJ1-2; 9 bases are shared with TRBD1. The CDR3 is 14 residues long. The germline gives CDR1 SNHLY, CDR2 FYNNEI. V was clipped by 6 bases and J by 4 bases; unmatched bases: 6. Written as DNA, the CDR3 is TGTGCCAGCAGAGACAGGGGGATCGTCTATGGCTACACCTTC. Translation: CASRDRGIVYGYTF.

This chain links TRBV6-1 with TRBJ1-1; D gene unclear. This CDR3 is 10 amino acids long. Germline V gene data show CDR1 as MNHNS and CDR2 as SASEGT. V lost 10 bases and J lost 7, with 10 bases in between. CDR3: CATGRNEAFF. The CDR3 nucleotides read TGTGCCACCGGCCGAAATGAAGCTTTCTTT.

This clone was recorded a few times. The rearrangement joins TRBV7-7 to TRBJ2-2; D not resolved. The CDR3 sequence is 16 residues long. Trimming took 5 bases from V and 2 from J, leaving 15 bases between them. Germline V CDR1 and CDR2: SSHAT, FNYEAQ (reference sequence). CDR3 DNA sequence: TGTGCCAGCAGCCCCCTGCAGGCAGACAACACCGGGGAGCTGTTTTTT. It codes for CASSPLQADNTGELFF.

This clone was counted only a few times. The chain links TRBV27 to TRBJ1-5, with D possibly matching TRBD1 (5 bases). This CDR3 has 15 residues. V was shortened by 3 bases and J by 5 bases, with 14 bases between the two germline ends. Germline CDR1 and CDR2: MNHEY and SMNVEV (reference sequence). The CDR3 region is CASSFVGVGYQPQHF. In DNA, the CDR3 is TGTGCCAGCAGTTTTGTAGGGGTTGGGTATCAGCCCCAGCATTTT.

This clone was picked up a small number of times. The chain combines TRBV6-5 with TRBJ2-1; D remains unclear. Germline CDR1 is MNHEY and CDR2 is SVGAGI. V gave up 2 bases and J gave up 8 bases, with 13 bases separating them. The CDR3 has 14 amino acids. The CDR3 DNA follows: TGTGCCAGCAGTTACATTGGGGTTGGGTATGAGCAGTTCTTC. It encodes CASSYIGVGYEQFF.

The gene calls are TRBV30 and TRBJ2-7; D not resolved. The CDR3 loop spans 13 amino acids. Germline CDR1 is GTSNPN and CDR2 is SVGIG (reference sequence). Trimming pared 3 bases from V and 0 bases from J, leaving 9 bases between. The CDR3: CAWSAQSSYEQYF. The CDR3 DNA follows: TGTGCCTGGAGCGCACAGAGCTCCTACGAGCAGTACTTC.

This chain connects TRBV9 to TRBJ2-1; possible D gene TRBD1, 5 bases. The CDR3 is 15 residues long. Germline values: CDR1 SGDLS, CDR2 YYNGEE. Trimming pared 3 bases from V and 10 bases from J, leaving 20 bases between. The CDR3 bases are TGTGCCAGCAGCGCCTTACCCTCAGGGTCTCGGGAGCAGTTCTTC. This sequence encodes CASSALPSGSREQFF.